Reported below is one TCR beta chain. Its antigen is undetermined. TRB cDNA was prepared as libraries by UMI-labeled 5' RACE. Following a re-call of the 5' RACE reads, TCRdb has one entry per CDR3 protein and lacks DNA. This sample's table reports roughly 130,000 distinct CDR3 sequences. The naive CD8+ gate required CD45RO-CCR7+CD27+CD95- phenotype. The CDR3 runs 19 residues. This specimen belongs to a study of CXCR3-negative and CXCR3-positive naive CD8 T cells. Study observations and caveats: Naive CXCR3-positive cells had TRB CDR3s more hydrophobic than those of CXCR3-negative naive cells. Within a donor, both naive subsets shared TRBV-TRBJ usage, unlike memory cells.

Sequenced: naive CXCR3+ CD8+ T cells from blood. Noted subset: CD45RO-CCR7+CD27+CD95- naive CD8+ T cells expressing CXCR3 (TNR3+). This sequence originates from a human donor in good health. Some clones in this sample may be carry-over from other donors' samples. The chain links TRBV21-1 to TRBJ1-6; TCRdb picks TRBD1, but there is no DNA to check that call. TRBV21-1 is labeled a pseudogene. CDR3 in amino acids: CASSKNDFTPTGFNSPLHF.